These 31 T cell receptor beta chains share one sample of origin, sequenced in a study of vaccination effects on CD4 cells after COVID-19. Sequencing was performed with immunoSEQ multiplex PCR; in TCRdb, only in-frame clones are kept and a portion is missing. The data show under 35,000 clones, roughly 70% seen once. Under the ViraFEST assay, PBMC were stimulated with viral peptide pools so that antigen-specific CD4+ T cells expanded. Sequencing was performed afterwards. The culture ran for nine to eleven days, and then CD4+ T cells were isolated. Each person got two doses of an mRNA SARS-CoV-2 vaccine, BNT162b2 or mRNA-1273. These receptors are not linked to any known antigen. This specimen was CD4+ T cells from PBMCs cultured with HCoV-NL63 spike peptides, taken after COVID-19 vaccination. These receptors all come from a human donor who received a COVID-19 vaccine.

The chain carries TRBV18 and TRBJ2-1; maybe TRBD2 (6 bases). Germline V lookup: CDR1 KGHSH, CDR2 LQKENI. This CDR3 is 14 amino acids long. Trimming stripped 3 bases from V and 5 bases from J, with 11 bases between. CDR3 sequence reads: CASSPTSWDNEQFF. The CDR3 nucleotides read TGTGCCAGCTCACCGACTAGTTGGGACAATGAGCAGTTCTTC.

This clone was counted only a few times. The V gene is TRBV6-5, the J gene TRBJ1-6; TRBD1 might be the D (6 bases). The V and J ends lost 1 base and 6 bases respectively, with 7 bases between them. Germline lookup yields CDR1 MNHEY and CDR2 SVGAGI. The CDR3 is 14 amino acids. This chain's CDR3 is CASSYLQGNSPLHF. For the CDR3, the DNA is TGTGCCAGCAGTTACTTACAGGGTAATTCACCCCTCCACTTT.

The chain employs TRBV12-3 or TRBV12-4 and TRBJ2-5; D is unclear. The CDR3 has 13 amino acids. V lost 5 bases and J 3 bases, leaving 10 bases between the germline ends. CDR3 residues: CASSPSSKETQYF. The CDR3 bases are TGTGCCAGCAGTCCGTCTTCCAAAGAGACCCAGTACTTC.

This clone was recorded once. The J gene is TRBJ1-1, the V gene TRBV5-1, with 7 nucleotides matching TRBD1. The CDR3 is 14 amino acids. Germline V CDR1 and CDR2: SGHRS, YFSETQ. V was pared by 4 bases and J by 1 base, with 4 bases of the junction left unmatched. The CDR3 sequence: CASSTNRGNTEAFF. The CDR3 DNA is TGCGCCAGCAGCACGAACAGGGGGAACACTGAAGCTTTCTTT.

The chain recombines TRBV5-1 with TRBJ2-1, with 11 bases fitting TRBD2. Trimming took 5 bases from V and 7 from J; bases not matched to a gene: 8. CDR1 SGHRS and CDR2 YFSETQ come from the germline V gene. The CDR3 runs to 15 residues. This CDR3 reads CASRVSGRALNEQFF. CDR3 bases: TGCGCCAGCAGGGTTAGCGGGAGGGCCCTGAATGAGCAGTTCTTC. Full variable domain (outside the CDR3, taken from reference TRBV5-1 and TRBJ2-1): KAGVTQTPRYLIKTRGQQVTLSCSPISGHRSVSWYQQTPGQGLQFLFEYFSETQRNKGNFPGRFSGRQFSNSRSEMNVSTLELGDSALYLCASRVSGRALNEQFFGPGTRLTVL.

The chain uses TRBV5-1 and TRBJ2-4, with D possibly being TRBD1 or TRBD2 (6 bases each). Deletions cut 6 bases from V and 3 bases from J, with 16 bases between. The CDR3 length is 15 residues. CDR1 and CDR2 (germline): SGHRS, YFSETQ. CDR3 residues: CASTEGGWGKNIQYF. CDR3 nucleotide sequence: TGCGCCAGCACCGAGGGGGGTTGGGGCAAAAACATTCAGTACTTC.

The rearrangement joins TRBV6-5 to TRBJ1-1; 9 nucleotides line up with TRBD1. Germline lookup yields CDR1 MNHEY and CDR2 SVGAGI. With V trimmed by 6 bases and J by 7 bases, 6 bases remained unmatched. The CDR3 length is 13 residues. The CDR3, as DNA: TGTGCCAGCAGGTTTACAGGGGGCGGTGAAGCTTTCTTT. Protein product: CASRFTGGGEAFF.

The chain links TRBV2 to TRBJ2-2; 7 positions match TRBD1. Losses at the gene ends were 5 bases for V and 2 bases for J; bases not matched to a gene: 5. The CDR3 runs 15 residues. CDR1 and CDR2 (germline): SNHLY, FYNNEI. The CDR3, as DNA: TGTGCCAGCAGTTTTCAGGGGGACAACACCGGGGAGCTGTTTTTT. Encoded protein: CASSFQGDNTGELFF.

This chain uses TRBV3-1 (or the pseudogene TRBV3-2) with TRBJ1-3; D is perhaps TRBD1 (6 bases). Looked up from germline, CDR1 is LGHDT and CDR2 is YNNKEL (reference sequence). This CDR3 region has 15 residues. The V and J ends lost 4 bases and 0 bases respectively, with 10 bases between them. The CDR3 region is CASSLTGNSGNTIYF. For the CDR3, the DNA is TGTGCCAGCAGCCTGACAGGTAACTCTGGAAACACCATATATTTT.

The CDR3 reads CASSLRRADEQYF. As DNA, the CDR3 is TGTGCCAGCAGTTTACGCAGGGCGGATGAGCAGTACTTC. The rearrangement joins TRBV12-3 or TRBV12-4 to TRBJ2-7; perhaps TRBD1 as D (5 bases). This CDR3 has 13 amino acids. V was pared by 2 bases and J by 7 bases, with 12 bases between.

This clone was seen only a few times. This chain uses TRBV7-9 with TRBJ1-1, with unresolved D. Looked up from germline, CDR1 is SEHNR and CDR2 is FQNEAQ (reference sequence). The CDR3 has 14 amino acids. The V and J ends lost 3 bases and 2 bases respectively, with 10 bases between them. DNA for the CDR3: TGTGCCAGCAGCTTCTCCGGACGAAACACTGAAGCTTTCTTT. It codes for CASSFSGRNTEAFF.

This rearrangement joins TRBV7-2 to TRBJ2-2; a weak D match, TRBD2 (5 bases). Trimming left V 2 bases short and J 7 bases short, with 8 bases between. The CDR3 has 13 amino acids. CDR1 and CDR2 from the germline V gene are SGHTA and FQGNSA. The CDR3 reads CASSLNSVGELFF. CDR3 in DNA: TGTGCCAGCAGCTTAAATAGCGTCGGGGAGCTGTTTTTT.

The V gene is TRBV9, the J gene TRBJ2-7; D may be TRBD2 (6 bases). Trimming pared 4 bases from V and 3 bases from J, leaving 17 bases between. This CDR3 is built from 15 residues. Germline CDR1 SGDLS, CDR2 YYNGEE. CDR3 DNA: TGTGCCAGCAGCAAAGGGTGGCTAGCGAACTACGAGCAGTACTTC. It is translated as CASSKGWLANYEQYF.

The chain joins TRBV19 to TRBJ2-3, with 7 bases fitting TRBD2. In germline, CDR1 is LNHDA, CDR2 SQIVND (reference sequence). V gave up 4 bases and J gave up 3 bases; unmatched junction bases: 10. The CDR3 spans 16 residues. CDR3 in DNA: TGTGCCAGTAGTACCCCGGGGGGTTGGGGGACAGATACGCAGTATTTT. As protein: CASSTPGGWGTDTQYF.

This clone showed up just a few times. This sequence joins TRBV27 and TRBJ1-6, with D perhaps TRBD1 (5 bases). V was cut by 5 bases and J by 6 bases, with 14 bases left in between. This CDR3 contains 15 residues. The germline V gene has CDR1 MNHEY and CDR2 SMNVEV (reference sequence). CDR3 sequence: CASSLRAGGNSPLHF. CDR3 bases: TGTGCCAGCAGTCTAAGGGCTGGGGGTAATTCACCCCTCCACTTT.

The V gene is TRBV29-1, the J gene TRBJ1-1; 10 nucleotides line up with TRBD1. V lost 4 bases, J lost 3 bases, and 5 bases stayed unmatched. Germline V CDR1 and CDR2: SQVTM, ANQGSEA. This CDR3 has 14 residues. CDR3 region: CSVVGGQGYTEAFF. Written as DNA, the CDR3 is TGCAGCGTTGTAGGGGGACAGGGGTACACTGAAGCTTTCTTT.

The CDR3: CASGIDGPETQYF. For the CDR3, the DNA is TGTGCCAGCGGGATTGACGGCCCGGAGACCCAGTACTTC. The chain links TRBV2 to TRBJ2-5; D remains ambiguous. The V gene lost 8 bases and the J gene lost 5 bases, with 15 bases spanning the gap. The germline CDR1 and CDR2 sequences are SNHLY and FYNNEI. The CDR3 has 13 residues.

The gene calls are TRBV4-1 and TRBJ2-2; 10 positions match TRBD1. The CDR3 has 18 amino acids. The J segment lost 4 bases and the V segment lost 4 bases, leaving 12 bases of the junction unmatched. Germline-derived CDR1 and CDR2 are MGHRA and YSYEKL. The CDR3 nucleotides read TGCGCCAGCAGCCCGGGGGTGACAGGGGGCTGGGCCACCGGGGAGCTGTTTTTT. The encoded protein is CASSPGVTGGWATGELFF.

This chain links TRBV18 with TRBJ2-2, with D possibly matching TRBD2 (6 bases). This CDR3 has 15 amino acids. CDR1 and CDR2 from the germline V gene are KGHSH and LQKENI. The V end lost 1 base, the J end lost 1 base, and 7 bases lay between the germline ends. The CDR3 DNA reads TGTGCCAGCTCACCACGGGGACTGAACACCGGGGAGCTGTTTTTT. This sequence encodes CASSPRGLNTGELFF. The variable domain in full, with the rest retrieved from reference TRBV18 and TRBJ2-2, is NAGVMQNPRHLVRRRGQEARLRCSPMKGHSHVYWYRQLPEEGLKFMVYLQKENIIDESGMPKERFSAEFPKEGPSILRIQQVVRGDSAAYFCASSPRGLNTGELFFGEGSRLTVL.

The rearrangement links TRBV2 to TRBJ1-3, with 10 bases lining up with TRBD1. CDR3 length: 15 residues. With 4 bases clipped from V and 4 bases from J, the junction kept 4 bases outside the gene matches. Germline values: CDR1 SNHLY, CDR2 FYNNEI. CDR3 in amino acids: CASSVSGQGGNTIYF. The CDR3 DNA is TGTGCCAGCAGTGTTTCGGGACAGGGGGGAAACACCATATATTTT.

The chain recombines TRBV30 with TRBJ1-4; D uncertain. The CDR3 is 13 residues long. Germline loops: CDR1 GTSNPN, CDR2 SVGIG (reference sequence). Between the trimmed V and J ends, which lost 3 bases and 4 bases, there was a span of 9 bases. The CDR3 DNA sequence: TGTGCCTGGAGGGAATTCGGTAATGAAAAACTGTTTTTT. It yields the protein CAWREFGNEKLFF.

The CDR3 is CASSIGGDSAGGSPLHF. For the CDR3, the DNA is TGTGCCAGTAGTATAGGAGGAGACAGCGCCGGTGGTTCACCCCTCCACTTT. The chain links TRBV19 to TRBJ1-6; D may be TRBD1 (5 bases). The CDR3 length is 17 residues. Germline CDR1 reads LNHDA; CDR2 reads SQIVND (reference sequence). Trimming removed 1 base at V and 9 bases at J, with 19 bases between.

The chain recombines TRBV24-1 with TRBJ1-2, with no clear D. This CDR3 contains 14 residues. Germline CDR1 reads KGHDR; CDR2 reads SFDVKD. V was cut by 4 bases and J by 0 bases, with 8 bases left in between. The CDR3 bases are TGTGCCACCAGTGACTCAAGAACTAACTATGGCTACACCTTC. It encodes CATSDSRTNYGYTF.

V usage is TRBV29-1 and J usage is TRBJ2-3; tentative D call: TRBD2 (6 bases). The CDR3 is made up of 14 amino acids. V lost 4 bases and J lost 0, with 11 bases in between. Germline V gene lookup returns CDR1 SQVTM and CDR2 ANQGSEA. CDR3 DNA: TGCAGCGTTGGGAGCGGGTCTAGCACAGATACGCAGTATTTT. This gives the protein CSVGSGSSTDTQYF.

CDR3 residues: CASSSRGRAYEQYF. CDR3 sequence (DNA): TGCGCCAGCAGCTCCAGGGGGCGCGCCTACGAGCAGTACTTC. The V gene is TRBV5-1, the J gene TRBJ2-7; 8 bases are a match to TRBD1. Losses at the gene ends were 3 bases for V and 2 bases for J; bases not matched to a gene: 4. Germline assignment: CDR1 SGHRS and CDR2 YFSETQ. The CDR3 is made up of 14 amino acids.

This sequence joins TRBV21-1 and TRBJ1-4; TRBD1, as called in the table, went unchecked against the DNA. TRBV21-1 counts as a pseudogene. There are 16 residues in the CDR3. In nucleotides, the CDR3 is TGTGCCAGCAGCAAAGGGACAGGGGCAACTAATGAAAAACTGTTTTTT. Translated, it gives CASSKGTGATNEKLFF.

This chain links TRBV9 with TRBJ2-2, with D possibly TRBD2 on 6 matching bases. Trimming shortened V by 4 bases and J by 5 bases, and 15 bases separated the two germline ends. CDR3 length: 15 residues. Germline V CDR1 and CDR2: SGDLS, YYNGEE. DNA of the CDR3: TGTGCCAGCAGCCCCCATGTGGGGGGAACCGGGGAGCTGTTTTTT. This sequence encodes CASSPHVGGTGELFF.

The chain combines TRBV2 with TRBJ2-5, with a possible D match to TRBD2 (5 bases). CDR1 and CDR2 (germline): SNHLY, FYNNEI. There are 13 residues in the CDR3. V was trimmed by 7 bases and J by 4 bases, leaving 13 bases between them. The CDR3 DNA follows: TGTGCCAGCAATACGGAGGCCCCAGAGACCCAGTACTTC. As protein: CASNTEAPETQYF.

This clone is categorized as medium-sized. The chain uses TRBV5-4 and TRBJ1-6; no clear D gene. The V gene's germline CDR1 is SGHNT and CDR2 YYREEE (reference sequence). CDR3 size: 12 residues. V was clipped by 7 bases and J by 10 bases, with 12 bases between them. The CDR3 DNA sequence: TGTGCCAGCCGCGTAGACTTCTCACCCCTCCACTTT. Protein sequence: CASRVDFSPLHF.

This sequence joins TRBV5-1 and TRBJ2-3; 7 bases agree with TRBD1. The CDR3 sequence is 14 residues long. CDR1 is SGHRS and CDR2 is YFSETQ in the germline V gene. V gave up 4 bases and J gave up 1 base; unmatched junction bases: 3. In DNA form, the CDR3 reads TGCGCCAGCAGCGCCGGACAGGGCACAGATACGCAGTATTTT. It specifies CASSAGQGTDTQYF.

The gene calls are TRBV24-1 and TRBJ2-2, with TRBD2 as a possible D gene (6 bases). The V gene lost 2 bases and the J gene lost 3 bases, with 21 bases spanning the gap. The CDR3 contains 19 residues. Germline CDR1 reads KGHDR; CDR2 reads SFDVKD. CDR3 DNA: TGTGCCACCAGTGATTCCCTGGGACCCCTAGGCGGGGACACCGGGGAGCTGTTTTTT. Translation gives CATSDSLGPLGGDTGELFF.